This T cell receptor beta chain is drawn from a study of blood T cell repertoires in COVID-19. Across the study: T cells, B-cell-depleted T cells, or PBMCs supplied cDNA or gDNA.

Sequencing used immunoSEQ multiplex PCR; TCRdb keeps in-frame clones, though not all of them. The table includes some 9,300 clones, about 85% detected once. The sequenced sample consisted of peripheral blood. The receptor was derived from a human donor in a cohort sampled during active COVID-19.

The chain's CDR3 is CASSMGPGPQPQHF. CDR3 DNA: TGTGCCAGTAGTATGGGCCCAGGCCCTCAGCCCCAGCATTTT. The chain employs TRBV19 and TRBJ1-5; unclear D gene. V was pared by 3 bases and J by 6 bases, with 12 bases between. The CDR3 totals 14 residues. In germline, CDR1 is LNHDA, CDR2 SQIVND (reference sequence).